The next 15 T cell receptor beta chains were all read from a single sample in a study of cytomegalovirus exposure and HLA in healthy donors. This PCR relied on a set of 60 Vbeta primers and 13 Jbeta primers. Data came from immunoSEQ multiplex PCR; TCRdb stores just in-frame clones and leaves some out. The table shows fewer than 250,000 clones, with around 73% occurring only once. Source material: PBMCs. Receptor source: a woman between 25 and 40 years old in good health and CMV-seropositive.

The chain couples TRBV27 to TRBJ1-2; 12 positions match TRBD1. Germline V lookup: CDR1 MNHEY, CDR2 SMNVEV (reference sequence). This CDR3 is built from 18 residues. Trimming at V came to 5 bases and at J to 4 bases, leaving 14 bases not matched to a gene. CDR3 bases: TGTGCCAGCAGTCCATCCCCGGGACAGGGGGCTTCCAGCTATGGCTACACCTTC. Translated: CASSPSPGQGASSYGYTF.

This chain uses TRBV6-1 with TRBJ2-1; TRBD2 matches at 11 bases. The CDR3 spans 15 residues. The V gene end was trimmed by 9 bases and the J gene end by 0 bases; junction bases not matched to a gene: 4. Germline CDR1 MNHNS, CDR2 SASEGT. CDR3 nucleotide sequence: TGTGCCAGTAGGACTAGCGGGTTCTCCTACAATGAGCAGTTCTTC. It translates to CASRTSGFSYNEQFF.

This chain joins TRBV25-1 and TRBJ2-1, with a weak D call TRBD1 (5 bases). CDR1 and CDR2 (germline): MGHDK, SYGVNS. The length of the CDR3 is 13 residues. The V end was cut by 6 bases, the J end by 7 bases, with 13 bases between. The CDR3, as DNA: TGTGCCAGCAGACAGGTAGATAAAAATGAGCAGTTCTTC. Its protein product is CASRQVDKNEQFF. The full variable domain, its missing parts supplied by reference TRBV25-1 and TRBJ2-1, is EADIYQTPRYLVIGTGKKITLECSQTMGHDKMYWYQQDPGMELHLIHYSYGVNSTEKGDLSSESTVSRIRTEHFPLTLESARPSHTSQYLCASRQVDKNEQFFGPGTRLTVL.

The chain joins TRBV5-1 to TRBJ1-3, with D possibly TRBD1 on 5 matching bases. The CDR3 loop spans 17 amino acids. CDR1 and CDR2 from the germline V gene are SGHRS and YFSETQ. The V and J ends lost 4 bases and 1 base respectively, with 18 bases between them. DNA for the CDR3: TGCGCCAGCAGCGCTCTTGGGGTGCAGGGTTCTGGAAACACCATATATTTT. As protein: CASSALGVQGSGNTIYF.

The rearrangement links TRBV6-1 to TRBJ2-7, with TRBD1 matching 7 bases. The junction had 4 bases not matched to a gene; V was cut back by 6 bases and J by 2 bases. This CDR3 has 13 amino acids. Germline CDR1 and CDR2: MNHNS and SASEGT. CDR3 bases: TGTGCCAGCAGAAGGGACAGCACCTACGAGCAGTACTTC. It yields the protein CASRRDSTYEQYF.

The J gene is TRBJ2-1, the V gene TRBV4-3; the match to TRBD1 covers 8 bases. Trimming took 4 bases from V and 7 from J; bases not matched to a gene: 9. The CDR3 consists of 15 residues. Germline V gene data show CDR1 as LGHNA and CDR2 as YSLEER. The CDR3 DNA sequence: TGCGCCAGCAGCCCGGACAGGGCCCTCTGGAATGAGCAGTTCTTC. This sequence encodes CASSPDRALWNEQFF.

The chain is built from TRBV5-1 and TRBJ2-5, with TRBD2 matching 8 bases. The length of the CDR3 is 15 residues. The ends lost 1 base at V and 1 base at J; junction bases unmatched: 3. Germline values: CDR1 SGHRS, CDR2 YFSETQ. The CDR3 region is CASSLSSGTQETQYF. CDR3 DNA: TGCGCCAGCAGCTTGAGTAGCGGGACCCAAGAGACCCAGTACTTC.

The V gene is TRBV27, the J gene TRBJ2-1, with D possibly TRBD2 on 7 matching bases. The V gene's germline CDR1 is MNHEY and CDR2 SMNVEV (reference sequence). V lost 6 bases to trimming and J lost 0 bases, with 30 bases between them. The CDR3 is 21 residues long. In nucleotides, the CDR3 is TGTGCCAGCAGCCGGGCGAGGGGGGGAAGCCTGGGACTTAGCTCCTACAATGAGCAGTTCTTC. Protein product: CASSRARGGSLGLSSYNEQFF.

Only one count was recorded for this clone. V usage is TRBV6-5 and J usage is TRBJ2-2; TRBD1 agrees at 8 bases. Germline assignment: CDR1 MNHEY and CDR2 SVGAGI. The CDR3 runs to 16 residues. V shed 3 bases, J shed 6 bases, and the junction held 9 bases outside the gene matches. The chain's CDR3 is CASSYFPGGASGELFF. CDR3 DNA: TGTGCCAGCAGTTATTTTCCAGGGGGCGCTTCCGGGGAGCTGTTTTTT.

This clone was counted a single time. This chain joins TRBV11-1 and TRBJ2-3, with D unresolved. CDR1 and CDR2 from the germline V gene are SGHAT and FQDESV (reference sequence). The CDR3 runs to 12 residues. The V gene lost 3 bases and the J gene lost 2 bases, with 3 bases spanning the gap. For the CDR3, the DNA is TGTGCCAGCAGCTTCTCCACAGATACGCAGTATTTT. Translation: CASSFSTDTQYF. The full variable domain, in which reference TRBV11-1 and TRBJ2-3 provide the parts outside the CDR3, is EAEVAQSPRYKITEKSQAVAFWCDPISGHATLYWYRQILGQGPELLVQFQDESVVDDSQLPKDRFSAERLKGVDSTLKIQPAELGDSAMYLCASSFSTDTQYFGPGTRLTVL.

The V gene is TRBV6-6, the J gene TRBJ2-7, with a possible D match to TRBD2 (6 bases). V dropped 2 bases and J dropped 6 bases, with 11 bases sitting between them. The CDR3 totals 13 residues. Germline CDR1 is MNHNY and CDR2 is SVGAGI (reference sequence). CDR3 loop: CASSYERRVEQYF. The DNA for the CDR3 is TGTGCCAGCAGTTACGAGCGGAGGGTCGAGCAGTACTTC.

The V call is TRBV6-1, the J call TRBJ2-5, with D maybe TRBD1 (6 bases). The J call is doubtful: the DNA matches TRBJ2-7 better. CDR1 MNHNS and CDR2 SASEGT come from the germline V gene. This CDR3 comprises 15 residues. CDR3 in amino acids: CASRNRAGPSYEQYF. CDR3 DNA: TGTGCCAGCCGGAACAGGGCAGGGCCCTCCTACGAGCAGTACTTC.

The chain combines TRBV11-2 with TRBJ2-7, with 8 bases identical to TRBD1. The junction had 12 bases not matched to a gene; V was cut back by 5 bases and J by 3 bases. From germline, CDR1 is SGHAT and CDR2 FQNNGV. CDR3 length equals 16 residues. The CDR3 here is CASSLPAGTGHYEQYF. CDR3 bases: TGTGCCAGCAGCCTACCTGCGGGGACAGGTCACTACGAGCAGTACTTC.

The rearrangement links TRBV6-6 to TRBJ2-7; the D gene is possibly TRBD2 (7 bases). Germline assignment: CDR1 MNHNY and CDR2 SVGAGI (reference sequence). V dropped 10 bases and J dropped 7 bases, with 17 bases sitting between them. The CDR3 extends over 12 amino acids. CDR3 coding DNA: TGTGCCACCGCCAGGGGAGGGGGTGAGCAGTACTTC. It yields the protein CATARGGGEQYF.

This clone has more than one count but fewer than ten. The chain employs TRBV18 and TRBJ1-1, with 8 bases lining up with TRBD1. V shed 3 bases, J shed 5 bases, and the junction held 8 bases outside the gene matches. The V gene's germline CDR1 is KGHSH and CDR2 LQKENI. This CDR3 contains 15 residues. CDR3 sequence reads: CASSPGQGGLTEAFF. The CDR3 DNA sequence: TGTGCCAGCTCACCTGGACAGGGAGGTTTGACTGAAGCTTTCTTT.